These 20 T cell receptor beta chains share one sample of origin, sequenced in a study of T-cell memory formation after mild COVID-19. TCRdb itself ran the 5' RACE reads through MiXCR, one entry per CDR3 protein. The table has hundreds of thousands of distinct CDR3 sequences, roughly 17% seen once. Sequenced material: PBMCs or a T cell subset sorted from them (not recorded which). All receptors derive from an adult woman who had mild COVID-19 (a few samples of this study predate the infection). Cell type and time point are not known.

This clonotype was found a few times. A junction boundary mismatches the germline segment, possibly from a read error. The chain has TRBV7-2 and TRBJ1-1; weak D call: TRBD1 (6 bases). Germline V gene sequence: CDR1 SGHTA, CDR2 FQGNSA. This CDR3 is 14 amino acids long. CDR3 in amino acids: CASSRESGGREVHF. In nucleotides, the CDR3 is TGTGCCAGCAGCCGAGAGAGCGGGGGGCGCGAAGTACACTTT.

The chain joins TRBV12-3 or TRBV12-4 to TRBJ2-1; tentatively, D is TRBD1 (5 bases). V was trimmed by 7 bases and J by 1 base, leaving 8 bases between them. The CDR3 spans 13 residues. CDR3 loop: CASNPGSYNEQFF. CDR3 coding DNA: TGTGCCAGCAATCCAGGGTCCTACAATGAGCAGTTCTTC.

In DNA, the CDR3 is TGTGCCAGCAGCCACAGGGTAGCGGTACACCAAGAGACCCAGTACTTC. Amino acids: CASSHRVAVHQETQYF. This chain joins TRBV3-1 and TRBJ2-5, with D possibly TRBD2 on 6 matching bases. Germline CDR1 reads LGHDT; CDR2 reads YNNKEL (reference sequence). The germline V and J ends were trimmed by 3 bases and 0 bases, with 14 bases remaining between them. CDR3 length: 16 residues.

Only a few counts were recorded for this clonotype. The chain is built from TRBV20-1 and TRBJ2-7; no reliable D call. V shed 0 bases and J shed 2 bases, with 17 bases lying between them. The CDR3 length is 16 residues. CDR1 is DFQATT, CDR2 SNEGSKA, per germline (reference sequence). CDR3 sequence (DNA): TGCAGTGCTAGAGATCCGGGCAGTGTTACAGCCTACGAGCAGTACTTC. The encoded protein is CSARDPGSVTAYEQYF.

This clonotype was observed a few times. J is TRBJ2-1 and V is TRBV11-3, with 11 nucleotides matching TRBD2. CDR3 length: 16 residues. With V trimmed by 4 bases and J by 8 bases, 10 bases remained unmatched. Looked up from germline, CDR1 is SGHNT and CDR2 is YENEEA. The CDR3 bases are TGTGCCAGCAGCTCCATACTAGCGGGAGAGTTCCATGAGCAGTTCTTC. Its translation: CASSSILAGEFHEQFF. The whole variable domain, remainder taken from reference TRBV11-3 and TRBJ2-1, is EAGVVQSPRYKIIEKKQPVAFWCNPISGHNTLYWYLQNLGQGPELLIRYENEEAVDDSQLPKDRFSAERLKGVDSTLKIQPAELGDSAVYLCASSSILAGEFHEQFFGPGTRLTVL.

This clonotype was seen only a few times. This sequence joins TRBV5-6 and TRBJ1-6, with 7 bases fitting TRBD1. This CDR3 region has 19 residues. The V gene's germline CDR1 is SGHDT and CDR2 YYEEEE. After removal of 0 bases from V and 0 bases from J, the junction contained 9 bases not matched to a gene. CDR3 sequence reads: CASSLDGTADSSYNSPLHF. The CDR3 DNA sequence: TGTGCCAGCAGCTTGGACGGGACAGCCGACAGCTCCTATAATTCACCCCTCCACTTT.

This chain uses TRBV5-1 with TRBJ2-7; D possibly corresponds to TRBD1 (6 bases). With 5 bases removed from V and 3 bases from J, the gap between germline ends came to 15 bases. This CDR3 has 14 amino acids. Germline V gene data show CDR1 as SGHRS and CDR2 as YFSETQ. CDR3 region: CASSVVTGYYEQYF. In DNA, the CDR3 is TGCGCCAGCAGTGTTGTGACAGGCTACTACGAGCAGTACTTC.

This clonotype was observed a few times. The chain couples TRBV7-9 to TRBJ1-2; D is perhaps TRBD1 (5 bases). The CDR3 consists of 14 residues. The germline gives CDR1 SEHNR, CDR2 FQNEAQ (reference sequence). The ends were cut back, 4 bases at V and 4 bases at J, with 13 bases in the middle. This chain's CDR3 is CASSYRDAFYGYTF. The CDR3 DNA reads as TGTGCCAGCAGCTACCGGGACGCATTCTATGGCTACACCTTC.

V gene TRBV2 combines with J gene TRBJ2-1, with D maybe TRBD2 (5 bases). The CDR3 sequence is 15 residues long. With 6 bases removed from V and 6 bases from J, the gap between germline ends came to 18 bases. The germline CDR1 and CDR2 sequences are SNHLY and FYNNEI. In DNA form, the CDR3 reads TGTGCCAGCAGGGCCCTCGGGATCGGGTTCAATGAGCAGTTCTTC. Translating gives CASRALGIGFNEQFF.

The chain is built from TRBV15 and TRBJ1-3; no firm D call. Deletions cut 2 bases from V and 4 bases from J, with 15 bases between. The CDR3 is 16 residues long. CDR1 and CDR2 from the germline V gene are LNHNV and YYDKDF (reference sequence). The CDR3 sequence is CATSRSILDTGNTIYF. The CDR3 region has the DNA TGTGCCACCAGCAGAAGTATCCTAGACACCGGAAACACCATATATTTT.

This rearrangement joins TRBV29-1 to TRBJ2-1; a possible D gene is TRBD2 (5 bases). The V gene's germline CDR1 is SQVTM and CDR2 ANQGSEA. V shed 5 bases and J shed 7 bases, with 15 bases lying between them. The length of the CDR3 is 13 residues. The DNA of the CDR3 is TGCAGCGTTCAGCGGCCAGCTGGAAATGAGCAGTTCTTC. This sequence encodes CSVQRPAGNEQFF.

The CDR3 protein is CASSELRDRVSNEQFF. The CDR3, as DNA: TGTGCCAGCAGTGAACTCCGGGACAGGGTGAGCAATGAGCAGTTCTTC. J is TRBJ2-1 and V is TRBV2, with 9 bases that match TRBD1. J was trimmed by 6 bases and V by 2 bases; bases with no gene match: 8. CDR3 length: 16 residues. Germline V gene sequence: CDR1 SNHLY, CDR2 FYNNEI. Together with reference TRBV2 and TRBJ2-1, the CDR3 gives the full variable domain: EPEVTQTPSHQVTQMGQEVILRCVPISNHLYFYWYRQILGQKVEFLVSFYNNEISEKSEIFDDQFSVERPDGSNFTLKIRSTKLEDSAMYFCASSELRDRVSNEQFFGPGTRLTVL.

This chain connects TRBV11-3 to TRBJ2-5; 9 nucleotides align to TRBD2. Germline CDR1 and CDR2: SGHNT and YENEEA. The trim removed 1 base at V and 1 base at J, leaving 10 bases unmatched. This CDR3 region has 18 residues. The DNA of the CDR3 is TGTGCCAGCAGCTTAGGAATCTTCCTAGCGGGACTCCAAGAGACCCAGTACTTC. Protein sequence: CASSLGIFLAGLQETQYF.

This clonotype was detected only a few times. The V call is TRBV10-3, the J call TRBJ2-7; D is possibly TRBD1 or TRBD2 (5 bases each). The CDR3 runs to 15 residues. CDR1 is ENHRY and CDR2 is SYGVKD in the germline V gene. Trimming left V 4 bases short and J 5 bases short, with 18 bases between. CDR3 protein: CAISGIHGQADEQYF. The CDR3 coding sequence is TGTGCCATCAGTGGGATTCATGGACAAGCGGACGAGCAGTACTTC.

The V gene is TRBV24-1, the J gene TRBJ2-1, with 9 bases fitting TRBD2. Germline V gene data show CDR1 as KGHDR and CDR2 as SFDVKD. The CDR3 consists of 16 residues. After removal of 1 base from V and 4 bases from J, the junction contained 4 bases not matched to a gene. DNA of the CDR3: TGTGCCACCAGTGATTTAAGCGGGGGGATATACAATGAGCAGTTCTTC. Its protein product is CATSDLSGGIYNEQFF.

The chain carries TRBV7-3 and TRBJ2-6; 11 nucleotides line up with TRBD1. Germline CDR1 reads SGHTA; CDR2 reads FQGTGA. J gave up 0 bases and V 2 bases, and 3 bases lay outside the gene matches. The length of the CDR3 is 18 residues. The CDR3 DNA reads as TGTGCCAGCAGCTTATACGGGACAGGGGGCTCTGGGGCCAACGTCCTGACTTTC. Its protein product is CASSLYGTGGSGANVLTF.

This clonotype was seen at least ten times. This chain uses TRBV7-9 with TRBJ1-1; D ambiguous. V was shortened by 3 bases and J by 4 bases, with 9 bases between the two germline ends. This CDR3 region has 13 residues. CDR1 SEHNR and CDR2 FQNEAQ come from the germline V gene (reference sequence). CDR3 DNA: TGTGCCAGCAGCTTTCCGGTTAGCACTGAAGCTTTCTTT. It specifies CASSFPVSTEAFF.

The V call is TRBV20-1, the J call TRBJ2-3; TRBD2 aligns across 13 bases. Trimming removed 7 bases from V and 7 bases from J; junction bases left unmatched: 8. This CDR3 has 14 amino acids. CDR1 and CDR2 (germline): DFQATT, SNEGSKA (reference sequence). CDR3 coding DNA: TGCAGTGTTCACACTAGCGGGAGGGTCCATACGCAGTATTTT. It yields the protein CSVHTSGRVHTQYF.

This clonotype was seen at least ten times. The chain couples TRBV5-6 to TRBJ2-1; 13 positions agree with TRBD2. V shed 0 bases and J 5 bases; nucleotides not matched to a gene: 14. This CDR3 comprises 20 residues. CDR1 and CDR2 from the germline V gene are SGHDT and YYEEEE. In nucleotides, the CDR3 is TGTGCCAGCAGCTTGGCAGTTTACAGGGGGACTAGCGGGGACGACAATGAGCAGTTCTTC. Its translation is CASSLAVYRGTSGDDNEQFF.

The CDR3 sequence: CSAWTGGIEAFF. CDR3 bases: TGCAGTGCTTGGACAGGGGGTATAGAAGCTTTCTTT. The chain uses TRBV20-1 and TRBJ1-1; TRBD1 agrees at 10 bases. The CDR3 loop spans 12 amino acids. The germline gives CDR1 DFQATT, CDR2 SNEGSKA (reference sequence). V gave up 5 bases and J gave up 8 bases; unmatched junction bases: 5.